These 20 T cell receptor beta chains share one sample of origin, sequenced in a study of cytomegalovirus exposure and HLA in healthy donors. The PCR was carried out with 60 Vbeta primers and 13 Jbeta primers. This table comes from immunoSEQ multiplex PCR, and its TCRdb copy is limited to in-frame clones, with some not included. The sample has 200,000 to 300,000 clones; 84% are singletons. The specimen sequenced was PBMCs. The origin of the receptors is a woman between 40 and 50 years old in good health and CMV-seropositive.

V usage is TRBV28 and J usage is TRBJ1-1, with no clear D. Trimming took 3 bases from V and 6 from J, leaving 11 bases between them. Germline assignment: CDR1 MDHEN and CDR2 SYDVKM. The CDR3 runs to 13 residues. Here the CDR3 DNA reads TGTGCCAGCAGTTTCGGCGGGAGGGCTGAAGCTTTCTTT. Translating it yields CASSFGGRAEAFF.

V is TRBV9 and J is TRBJ2-1; TRBD2 is a possible D gene (6 bases). The CDR3 runs to 16 residues. Trimming stripped 0 bases from V and 5 bases from J, with 15 bases between. Germline lookup yields CDR1 SGDLS and CDR2 YYNGEE. The CDR3 reads CASSVDDGSLDNEQFF. As DNA, the CDR3 is TGTGCCAGCAGCGTAGACGACGGGAGTCTGGACAATGAGCAGTTCTTC. The entire variable domain, with the rest obtained from reference TRBV9 and TRBJ2-1, is as follows: DSGVTQTPKHLITATGQRVTLRCSPRSGDLSVYWYQQSLDQGLQFLIQYYNGEERAKGNILERFSAQQFPDLHSELNLSSLELGDSALYFCASSVDDGSLDNEQFFGPGTRLTVL.

CDR3 residues: CASRTIAGTSGYNEQFF. In DNA form, the CDR3 reads TGTGCCAGCAGAACTATCGCCGGGACTAGCGGTTACAATGAGCAGTTCTTC. The chain links TRBV7-2 to TRBJ2-1, with TRBD2 identical over 11 bases. This CDR3 is built from 17 residues. The V gene end was trimmed by 6 bases and the J gene end by 4 bases; junction bases not matched to a gene: 11. Germline V gene sequence: CDR1 SGHTA, CDR2 FQGNSA.

The chain couples TRBV7-8 to TRBJ2-5; D unresolved. Germline loops: CDR1 SGHVS, CDR2 FQNEAQ. The CDR3 is 11 residues long. V lost 5 bases and J 5 bases, leaving 6 bases between the germline ends. The chain's CDR3 is CASSPRETQYF. The CDR3 coding sequence is TGTGCCAGCAGCCCGCGGGAGACCCAGTACTTC.

The chain couples TRBV7-9 to TRBJ2-3; TRBD1 agrees at 7 bases. The CDR3 spans 17 residues. The J segment lost 1 base and the V segment lost 2 bases, leaving 9 bases of the junction unmatched. Germline CDR1 is SEHNR and CDR2 is FQNEAQ (reference sequence). The CDR3 reads CASSLSPIGQGTDTQYF. The CDR3 bases are TGTGCCAGCAGCTTATCCCCAATAGGACAGGGCACAGATACGCAGTATTTT.

Note on this clone: The missing conserved phenylalanine or tryptophan at the end of this CDR3 makes a read error likely. Because the CDR3's place on the DNA is in doubt, the DNA is left out and the CDR3 is given as listed by TCRdb. V usage is TRBV27 and J usage is TRBJ1-2; no check of the table's D call, TRBD1, against the DNA was made. The V gene's germline CDR1 is MNHEY and CDR2 SMNVEV (reference sequence). The CDR3 is 10 amino acids long, termini counted. The CDR3 loop reads CAPTGGAIRV.

This chain links TRBV28 with TRBJ2-1, with D unclear. The CDR3 consists of 14 residues. The V end was cut by 2 bases, the J end by 5 bases, with 10 bases between. Germline CDR1 and CDR2: MDHEN and SYDVKM. CDR3: CASSLIGENNEQFF. CDR3 coding DNA: TGTGCCAGCAGTTTAATCGGAGAAAACAATGAGCAGTTCTTC.

The chain is built from TRBV28 and TRBJ2-1, with D maybe TRBD2 (6 bases). Germline V lookup: CDR1 MDHEN, CDR2 SYDVKM. V lost 3 bases and J 0 bases, leaving 12 bases between the germline ends. The CDR3 sequence is 16 residues long. The CDR3 spells CASSLGGASSYNEQFF. CDR3 bases: TGTGCCAGCAGTTTGGGAGGTGCTAGCTCCTACAATGAGCAGTTCTTC. Looking up the rest from reference TRBV28 and TRBJ2-1 gives the full variable domain: DVKVTQSSRYLVKRTGEKVFLECVQDMDHENMFWYRQDPGLGLRLIYFSYDVKMKEKGDIPEGYSVSREKKERFSLILESASTNQTSMYLCASSLGGASSYNEQFFGPGTRLTVL.

The chain uses TRBV19 and TRBJ2-3, with a weak D call TRBD2 (6 bases). The CDR3 has 16 residues. Germline-derived CDR1 and CDR2 are LNHDA and SQIVND (reference sequence). Trimming left V 0 bases short and J 3 bases short, with 13 bases between. The CDR3 DNA reads TGTGCCAGTAGTATAGACACCATAAGCGGGACAGATACGCAGTATTTT. It yields the protein CASSIDTISGTDTQYF.

The rearrangement joins TRBV5-1 to TRBJ2-2, with a tentative D call TRBD2 (6 bases). The CDR3 is made up of 14 amino acids. Germline loops: CDR1 SGHRS, CDR2 YFSETQ. Trimming stripped 5 bases from V and 0 bases from J, with 8 bases between. CDR3 residues: CASSREANTGELFF. The CDR3 DNA reads as TGCGCCAGCAGTAGGGAGGCGAACACCGGGGAGCTGTTTTTT.

The V and J genes are TRBV27 and TRBJ1-6; TRBD1 agrees at 7 bases. Germline CDR1 reads MNHEY; CDR2 reads SMNVEV (reference sequence). Trimming took 5 bases from V and 7 from J; bases not matched to a gene: 2. The CDR3 loop spans 13 amino acids. In DNA, the CDR3 is TGTGCCAGCAGTCGGGACAGAAATTCACCCCTCCACTTT. This sequence encodes CASSRDRNSPLHF.

This chain uses TRBV7-6 with TRBJ1-4; 9 positions match TRBD1. V trimming: 0 bases; J trimming: 8 bases; junction bases outside the gene matches: 4. Germline V gene data show CDR1 as SGHVS and CDR2 as FNYEAQ. The CDR3 runs 15 residues. CDR3 in amino acids: CASSLAGTGSEKLFF. DNA of the CDR3: TGTGCCAGCAGCTTAGCCGGGACAGGGTCGGAAAAACTGTTTTTT. The full variable domain, its missing parts supplied by reference TRBV7-6 and TRBJ1-4, is GAGVSQSPRYKVTKRGQDVALRCDPISGHVSLYWYRQALGQGPEFLTYFNYEAQQDKSGLPNDRFSAERPEGSISTLTIQRTEQRDSAMYRCASSLAGTGSEKLFFGSGTQLSVL.

The V gene is TRBV7-9, the J gene TRBJ1-2, with TRBD1 matching 9 bases. Trimming cost V 5 bases and J 7 bases; bases outside gene matches: 14. Germline CDR1 reads SEHNR; CDR2 reads FQNEAQ (reference sequence). CDR3 length equals 16 residues. CDR3 coding DNA: TGTGCCAGCAGCCAGGGGGGTACAGGGGGCCCCGTTGGCTACACCTTC. Encoded protein: CASSQGGTGGPVGYTF.

The CDR3 DNA follows: TGTGCCTGGAGTGTAGTAAGCGGAGGCTACGAGCAGTACTTC. Protein: CAWSVVSGGYEQYF. The chain couples TRBV30 to TRBJ2-7; a weak D match, TRBD2 (5 bases). CDR1 is GTSNPN, CDR2 SVGIG, per germline (reference sequence). V gave up 0 bases and J gave up 3 bases, with 12 bases separating them. CDR3 length equals 14 residues.

V and J are TRBV13 and TRBJ2-4; 8 bases are a match to TRBD1. CDR1 and CDR2 (germline): PRHDT, FYEKMQ (reference sequence). J lost 15 bases, V lost 5 bases, and 9 bases had no gene match. The CDR3 has 12 residues. The CDR3 protein is CASSIRTGSVYF. The DNA for the CDR3 is TGTGCCAGCAGCATAAGGACAGGGTCGGTGTACTTC.

The chain joins TRBV19 to TRBJ2-7; 13 bases match TRBD2. In germline, CDR1 is LNHDA, CDR2 SQIVND (reference sequence). After removal of 6 bases from V and 3 bases from J, the junction contained 8 bases not matched to a gene. The CDR3 runs 16 residues. The CDR3 region is CASSGLAGVQGYEQYF. Written as DNA, the CDR3 is TGTGCCAGTAGCGGACTAGCGGGAGTTCAAGGCTACGAGCAGTACTTC.

This chain's CDR3 is CASSLQGWNQPQHF. CDR3 bases: TGTGCCAGCAGTTTACAGGGTTGGAATCAGCCCCAGCATTTT. This chain joins TRBV27 and TRBJ1-5, with D possibly being TRBD1 (5 bases). The germline V gene encodes CDR1 MNHEY and CDR2 SMNVEV (reference sequence). Trimming removed 2 bases at V and 4 bases at J, with 9 bases between. The CDR3 has 14 residues.

This clone has only a few counts. The J gene is TRBJ1-1, the V gene TRBV6-4, with D possibly matching TRBD1 (6 bases). The CDR3 is 15 residues long. Trimming shortened V by 4 bases and J by 1 base, and 13 bases separated the two germline ends. Germline assignment: CDR1 MRHNA and CDR2 SNTAGT. The CDR3 protein is CASSAQGSANTEAFF. In nucleotides, the CDR3 is TGTGCCAGCAGTGCGCAGGGGTCCGCGAACACTGAAGCTTTCTTT.

The chain combines TRBV28 with TRBJ1-1; possibly TRBD1 for D (5 bases). The CDR3 is 15 amino acids. The germline V and J ends were trimmed by 6 bases and 0 bases, with 14 bases remaining between them. Looked up from germline, CDR1 is MDHEN and CDR2 is SYDVKM. The CDR3 protein is CASSSRQLLNTEAFF. The CDR3 nucleotides are TGTGCCAGCAGCTCAAGACAGTTACTGAACACTGAAGCTTTCTTT. Variable domain in full (rest from reference TRBV28 and TRBJ1-1): DVKVTQSSRYLVKRTGEKVFLECVQDMDHENMFWYRQDPGLGLRLIYFSYDVKMKEKGDIPEGYSVSREKKERFSLILESASTNQTSMYLCASSSRQLLNTEAFFGQGTRLTVV.

This chain joins TRBV14 and TRBJ1-1; 7 nucleotides align to TRBD1. Germline trimming cut 0 bases from V and 8 bases from J; bases unmatched to any gene: 6. The CDR3 is 14 amino acids. The germline gives CDR1 SGHDN, CDR2 FVKESK. This CDR3 is CASSQDLDRVEAFF. CDR3 bases: TGTGCCAGCAGCCAAGACCTCGACAGGGTAGAAGCTTTCTTT.